This TCR beta chain was sequenced during a study of blood T cell repertoires in COVID-19. Study in general: The samples span acute and convalescent COVID-19 from the United States, Italy and Spain. T cells, B-cell-depleted T cells, or PBMCs supplied cDNA or gDNA.

Clones were sequenced by immunoSEQ multiplex PCR, and TCRdb holds only the in-frame ones, with some missing. The table records approximately 200,000 clones, around 84% of them present only once. The CDR3 spans 16 residues. Germline values: CDR1 SGDLS, CDR2 YYNGEE. V lost 0 bases, J lost 1 base, and 5 bases stayed unmatched. Participants were aged roughly 18 to 100 years from about two dozen US areas. The chain employs TRBV9 and TRBJ1-1; 8 bases are a match to TRBD1. Source material: PBMCs or T cells enriched from blood (not recorded which). The clonotype originates from a woman in her twenties or thirties who had recovered from COVID-19. This chain's CDR3 is CASSVGWGQENTEAFF. CDR3 nucleotides: TGTGCCAGCAGCGTAGGTTGGGGACAGGAGAACACTGAAGCTTTCTTT. Full variable domain (rest looked up from reference TRBV9 and TRBJ1-1): DSGVTQTPKHLITATGQRVTLRCSPRSGDLSVYWYQQSLDQGLQFLIQYYNGEERAKGNILERFSAQQFPDLHSELNLSSLELGDSALYFCASSVGWGQENTEAFFGQGTRLTVV.